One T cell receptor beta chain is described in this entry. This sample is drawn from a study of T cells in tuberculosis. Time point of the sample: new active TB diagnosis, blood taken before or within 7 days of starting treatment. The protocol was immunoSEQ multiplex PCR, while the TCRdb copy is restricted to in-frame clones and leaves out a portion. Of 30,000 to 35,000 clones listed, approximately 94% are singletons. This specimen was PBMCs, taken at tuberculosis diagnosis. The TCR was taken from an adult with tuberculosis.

The CDR3 DNA is TGTGCCAGCAGTCCCTTAGCGGGAGGCCCATACAATGAGCAGTTCTTC. This encodes CASSPLAGGPYNEQFF. The chain carries TRBV28 and TRBJ2-1; 10 nucleotides agree with TRBD2. This CDR3 contains 16 residues. With V trimmed by 5 bases and J by 4 bases, 8 bases remained unmatched. CDR1 is MDHEN, CDR2 SYDVKM, per germline.